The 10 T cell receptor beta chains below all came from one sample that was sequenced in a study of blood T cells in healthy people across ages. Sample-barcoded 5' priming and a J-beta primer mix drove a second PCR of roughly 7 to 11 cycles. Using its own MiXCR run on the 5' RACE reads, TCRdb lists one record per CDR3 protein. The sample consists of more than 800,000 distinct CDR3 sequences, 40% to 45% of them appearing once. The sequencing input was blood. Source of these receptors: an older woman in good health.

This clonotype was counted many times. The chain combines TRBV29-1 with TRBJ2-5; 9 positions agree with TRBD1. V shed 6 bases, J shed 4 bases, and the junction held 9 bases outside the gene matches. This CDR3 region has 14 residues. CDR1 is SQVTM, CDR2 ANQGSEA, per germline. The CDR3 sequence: CSVPDRGSSETQYF. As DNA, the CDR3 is TGCAGCGTCCCAGACAGGGGGTCATCAGAGACCCAGTACTTC.

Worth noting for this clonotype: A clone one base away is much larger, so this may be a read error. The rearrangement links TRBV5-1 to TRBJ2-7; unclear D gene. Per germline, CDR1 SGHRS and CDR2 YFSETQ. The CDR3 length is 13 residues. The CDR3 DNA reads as TGCGCCTGCAGCTTGGCCGGCAACTACGAGCAGTACTTC. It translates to CACSLAGNYEQYF.

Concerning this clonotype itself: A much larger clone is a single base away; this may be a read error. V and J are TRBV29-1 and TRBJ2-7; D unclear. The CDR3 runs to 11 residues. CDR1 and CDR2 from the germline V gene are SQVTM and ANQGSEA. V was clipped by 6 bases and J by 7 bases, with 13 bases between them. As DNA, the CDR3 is TGCAGCGTCAAAATCTACAATGAGCAGTACTTC. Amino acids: CSVKIYNEQYF.

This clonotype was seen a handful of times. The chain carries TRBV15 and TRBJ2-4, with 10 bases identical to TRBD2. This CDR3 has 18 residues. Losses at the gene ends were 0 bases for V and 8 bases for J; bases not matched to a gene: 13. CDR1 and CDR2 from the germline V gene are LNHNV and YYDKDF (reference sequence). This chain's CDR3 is CATSRDNQREGVVDIQYF. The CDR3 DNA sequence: TGTGCCACCAGCAGAGACAACCAGCGGGAGGGCGTTGTGGACATTCAGTACTTC. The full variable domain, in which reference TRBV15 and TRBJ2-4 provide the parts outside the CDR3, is DAMVIQNPRYQVTQFGKPVTLSCSQTLNHNVMYWYQQKSSQAPKLLFHYYDKDFNNEADTPDNFQSRRPNTSFCFLDIRSPGLGDTAMYLCATSRDNQREGVVDIQYFGAGTRLSVL.

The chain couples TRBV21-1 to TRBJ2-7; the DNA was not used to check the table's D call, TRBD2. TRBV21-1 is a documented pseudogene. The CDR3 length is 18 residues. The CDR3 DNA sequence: TGTGCCAGCATCTTGAAGGGACTAGCGGGAGGGCCAGCCTACGAGCAGTACTTC. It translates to CASILKGLAGGPAYEQYF.

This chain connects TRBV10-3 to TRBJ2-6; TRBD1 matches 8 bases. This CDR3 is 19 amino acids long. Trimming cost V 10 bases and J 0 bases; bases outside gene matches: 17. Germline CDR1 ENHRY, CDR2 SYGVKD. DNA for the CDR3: TGTGCCACAAGGGGTACCCTGGGACAGGAGAGCTCTGGGGCCAACGTCCTGACTTTC. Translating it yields CATRGTLGQESSGANVLTF.

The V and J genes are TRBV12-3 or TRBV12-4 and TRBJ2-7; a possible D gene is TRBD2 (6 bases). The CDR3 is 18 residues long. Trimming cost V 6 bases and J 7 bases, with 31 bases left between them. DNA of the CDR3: TGTGCCAGCAGAGTGTACGTGCTTGCGGGGCGGCGAGGCCATGAGCAGTACTTC. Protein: CASRVYVLAGRRGHEQYF.

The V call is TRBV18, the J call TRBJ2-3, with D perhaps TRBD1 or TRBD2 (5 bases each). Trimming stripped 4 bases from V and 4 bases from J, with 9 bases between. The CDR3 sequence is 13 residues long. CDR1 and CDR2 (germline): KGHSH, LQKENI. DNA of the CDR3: TGTGCCAGCTCACGGGAGACAGCAGATACGCAGTATTTT. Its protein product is CASSRETADTQYF.

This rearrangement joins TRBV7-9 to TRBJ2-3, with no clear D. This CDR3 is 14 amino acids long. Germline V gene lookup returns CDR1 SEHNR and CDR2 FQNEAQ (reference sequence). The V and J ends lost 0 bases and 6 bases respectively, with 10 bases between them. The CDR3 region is CASSLAHRTDTQYF. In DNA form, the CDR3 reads TGTGCCAGCAGCTTAGCGCACAGAACCGATACGCAGTATTTT.

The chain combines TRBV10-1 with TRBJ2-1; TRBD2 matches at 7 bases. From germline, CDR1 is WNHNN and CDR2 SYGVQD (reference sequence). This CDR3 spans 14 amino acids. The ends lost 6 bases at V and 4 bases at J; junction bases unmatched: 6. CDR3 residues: CASSGGSMYNEQFF. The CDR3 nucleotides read TGCGCCAGCAGCGGCGGGAGCATGTACAATGAGCAGTTCTTC.